The present T cell receptor beta chain was sequenced within a study of post-analysis software for immune sequencing data. Turning to this clonotype: As yet, its antigen is unknown.

Built from TCR beta cDNA, the libraries had unique molecular identifiers in them. TCRdb analysed the PCR reads with MiXCR anew, one entry per CDR3 protein. Of about 500,000 distinct CDR3 sequences listed, over 35% were seen once; the top ten hold roughly 12%. Study observations and caveats: In patients, about 5 TRBV segments were more frequent than in controls, with TRBV5-6, TRBV5-1 and TRBV20-1 among them.

Trimming stripped 5 bases from V and 7 bases from J, with 14 bases between. Per the germline V gene, CDR1 is MNHNY and CDR2 is SVGAGI (reference sequence). This CDR3 has 14 amino acids. This chain links TRBV6-6 with TRBJ1-4; D perhaps matches TRBD1 (5 bases). The TCR originated in a girl between 10 and 17 years old with multiple sclerosis. Sequenced material: blood. Written as DNA, the CDR3 is TGTGCCAGCAGTCGAGGACTTGGGGCTGAAAAACTGTTTTTT. Protein sequence: CASSRGLGAEKLFF.